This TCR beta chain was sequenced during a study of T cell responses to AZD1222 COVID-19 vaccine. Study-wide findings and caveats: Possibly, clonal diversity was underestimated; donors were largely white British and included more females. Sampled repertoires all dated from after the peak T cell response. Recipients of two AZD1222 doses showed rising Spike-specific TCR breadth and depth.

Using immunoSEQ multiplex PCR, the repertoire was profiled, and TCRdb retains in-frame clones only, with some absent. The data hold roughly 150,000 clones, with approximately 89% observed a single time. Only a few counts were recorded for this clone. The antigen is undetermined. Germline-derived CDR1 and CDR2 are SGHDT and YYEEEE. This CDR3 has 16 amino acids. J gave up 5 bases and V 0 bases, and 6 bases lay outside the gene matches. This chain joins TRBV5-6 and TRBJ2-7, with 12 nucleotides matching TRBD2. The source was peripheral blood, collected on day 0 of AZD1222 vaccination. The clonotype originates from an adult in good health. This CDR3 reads CASSLGLAGVSNEQYF. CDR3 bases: TGTGCCAGCAGCTTGGGACTAGCGGGAGTATCAAACGAGCAGTACTTC. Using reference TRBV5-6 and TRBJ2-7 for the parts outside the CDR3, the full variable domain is DAGVTQSPTHLIKTRGQQVTLRCSPKSGHDTVSWYQQALGQGPQFIFQYYEEEERQRGNFPDRFSGHQFPNYSSELNVNALLLGDSALYLCASSLGLAGVSNEQYFGPGTRLTVT.